This T cell receptor beta chain came from a study of cytomegalovirus exposure and HLA in healthy donors (dated by TCRdb to the late 2010s). About the investigation overall: An earlier analysis of fewer than 750 of the donors reported 250 to 350 Gb of sequence data and around 120 million unique TCR beta sequences obtained from approximately 180 million T cells. An early release that covered about 600 HLA-typed donors contained approximately 320 gigabases of sequencing data and tens of millions of unique TCR sequences. The genetic ancestry cluster associated with self-reported Caucasian donors included roughly 84% of the approximately 430 genotyped donors. The aim of the study was to test whether cataloging public T cell receptors could identify signatures of past pathogen exposure. The T cell repertoires of roughly 660 subjects were profiled by immunosequencing and related to cytomegalovirus serostatus. A separate validation cohort of roughly 130 different subjects was used in addition to the roughly 700-subject first cohort. The study combined high-throughput TCR immunosequencing, statistical association of individual TCRs with disease status, and machine learning to predict cytomegalovirus infection status. A later analysis re-examined previously published TCR beta repertoires from more than 650 donors and added high-resolution HLA genotyping to investigate patterns of TCR occurrence. Rather than drawing on any new phenotypic data, the later analysis identified candidate immune exposures from TCR beta sequences and the way those sequences occurred across donors. An earlier analysis of a few hundred of the donors applied high-throughput TCR beta sequencing to assess whether each TCR beta V gene segment acted as functional or pseudogenic. Alongside the repertoire data, information on donor age, sex, ethnicity and CMV serostatus was compiled. A later genetic analysis took genome-wide SNP genotypes for about three fifths of the 666 donors and used that subset as a discovery cohort. Every discovery cohort repertoire had been produced on one sequencing platform. Class I and class II HLA loci were covered by the typing at four-digit resolution. Typing coverage differed by locus: A, B, C, DRB1 and DQB1 were typed in about 620-640 donors, DQA1 in 522, DPA1 in roughly 590, and DPB1 in just under 480. Because of strong linkage in the cohort, roughly 5 DR-DQ haplotypes were treated as single units for association and clustering. Among some 400 genotyped donors of the cohort, an average of around 240,000 unique TCR beta nucleotide sequences were sequenced per donor, around 20% of them non-productive.

This clone was picked up a small number of times. Its antigen target is currently unknown. Base qualities were left out, and no much larger clone turns up one base away. The library was prepared using the immunoSEQ multiplex PCR assay. For the multiplex PCR, a mixture combining 60 forward primers for TCR Vbeta segments and 13 reverse primers for TCR Jbeta segments was used. Amplification of the CDR3 region of rearranged TCR beta genes was performed with a multiplex PCR assay on genomic DNA. Amplified TCR beta libraries were sequenced as 87-base-pair reads on the Illumina HiSeq System. From the authors' description of their analysis: A later analysis tallied roughly 80 million unique TCR beta chains across the 550 to 850 repertoires, and about 12 million of those chains were shared by two or more donors. Raw reads were error-corrected and collapsed into unique sequences by a nearest-neighbor algorithm in which closely related sequences were merged to remove PCR and sequencing errors. Alignment of CDR3 sequences to IMGT reference sequences was used to assign V, D and J gene segments. For a sequence to be retained, at least a six-nucleotide match to both a V gene segment and a J gene segment was required. A rearrangement counted as productive if the CDR3 had no stop codons and remained in frame with V and J, and every other rearrangement counted as non-productive. CDR3 was defined by IMGT convention, running from the second conserved V-encoded cysteine to the conserved J-encoded phenylalanine. In an earlier analysis of around 640 of the donors, sequences lacking an unambiguous match to a single V gene segment were excluded. An earlier analysis of almost 600 of the donors classified V segments as functional when productive rearrangements were above 56.7% and as segregating when the standard deviation between donors was above 5%. A statistical classification framework was built for diagnosing cytomegalovirus status from the catalog of TCR beta chain sequences. A later analysis assigned V and J genes by comparing TCR nucleotide sequences with IMGT/GENE-DB human TR gene sequences. The TCRdist pipeline was used in a later analysis to assign CDR3 sequences and most-parsimonious VDJ recombination scenarios. In a later analysis, every TCR beta chain was defined by the combination of its CDR3 amino acid sequence and its V-gene family, and reads without a unique V-gene family were dropped. As a way to deal with suspected cross-contamination and a sequencing artifact, a later analysis dropped hundreds of nucleotide sequences that were highly shared and had low generation probability. For each public chain, a later analysis derived a clonal expansion index from normalized ranks of inferred template counts within each repertoire. Generation probabilities in a later analysis came from a VDJ recombination model fitted to out-of-frame rearrangements, and those results were checked against IGoR. Hypergeometric tests were used in a later analysis to score TCR-TCR, TCR-HLA and TCR-CMV co-occurrence, with a repertoire-size bias correction applied to the TCR pairs. To estimate false discovery rates, a later analysis permuted the HLA or CMV assignments 20 times. In a later analysis, co-occurring TCRs were grouped using DBSCAN, and TCRdist sequence similarity was added for clustering within HLA-allele-positive subsets. For co-occurrence clustering, repertoires with fewer than 30,000 or more than 120,000 public chains were excluded, along with about five repertoires with anomalous nucleotide sharing. Imported from immuneACCESS, the table was reduced by TCRdb to in-frame sequences with V and J called. These copies leave out some clones; in studies compared against another copy, an unresolved V gene accounts for under half, and the cause of the remainder is not known. For V, J and clone size, that table is used; D and trimming come from the DNA. For this sample the table gives about 60,000 clones, of which roughly 70% were detected only once. 5.4% of the sample belongs to the ten largest clones.

Findings and caveats that apply to the study as a whole: Linkage disequilibrium might explain the correlated functional status among segregating V segments, but an unknown experimental factor could not be excluded. A further reported finding was that TCR beta sequences accurately predicted the HLA-A and HLA-B alleles for most subjects in the first cohort. In a later analysis, the rate of TCR association differed among HLA loci, with DRB1 alleles having the most associated TCRs and HLA-C alleles having the fewest. According to a later analysis, parvovirus B19, influenza, CMV and Epstein-Barr virus appeared linked to several top co-occurrence clusters. The cohort was sequenced for TCR beta chains only, and without alpha or paired-chain data the features that could be detected were limited. In a later analysis, most CMV-associated TCR beta chains were found to appear HLA-restricted, with HLA associations seemingly driven largely by CMV exposure. At a false discovery rate of 0.05, a later analysis linked some 17,000 TCR beta sequences to specific HLA alleles. A cluster of highly shared sequence variants was judged likely to be a technical artifact of the sequencing pipeline. Assigning TCR associations to individual alleles was difficult when HLA alleles, especially DR and DQ, strongly co-occurred. While some public TCRs were present in many individuals, most TCR sequences turned up only very rarely across donors. It was suggested by the authors that the approach could potentially be generalized to other disease states and immunological phenotypes. A few of the identified cytomegalovirus-associated TCR beta chains were confirmed in vitro to be specific for cytomegalovirus antigens. HLA typing was unavailable for some donors at each locus, so association tests used only the typed subset. A later genetic analysis reported fewer N-insertions in productive TCRs among donors in an Asian-associated ancestry cluster than the roughly 720-donor mean. Immune exposure information for the cohort was limited to CMV serostatus. An association between a missense DCLRE1C variant and V-gene and J-gene trimming of TCR beta chains was found in a later genetic analysis and replicated in an independent cohort. Cytomegalovirus status was reported to be diagnosed by the classifier with high specificity and sensitivity in both the original and validation cohorts. Because counts were too low, about 15 rarely observed V segments, including chromosome 9 orphons, were left out of the earlier analysis of over 550 of the donors. In a later analysis, HLA-associated TCR beta chains were found to be more clonally expanded and to have lower generation probabilities than equally common non-associated chains. Broadly in line with IMGT annotations, most TCR beta V segments showed up in productive rearrangements about 90% or about 30% of the time in an earlier analysis of under 700 of the donors. The study gave a list of 150 to 200 TCR beta chains associated with cytomegalovirus. Roughly uniform sequencing depth across donors was assumed in presence/absence analyses, although this assumption may not hold.

In total, roughly 710 healthy bone marrow donors made up the cohort. Cohort members were all nominally healthy when sampled, although unrecorded immune exposures were likely present. The donor was CMV seronegative and belonged to the group of around 350 seronegative cohort members. Every donor gave a peripheral blood sample, and the peripheral blood mononuclear cells from that sample were used for TCR beta sequencing. Genomic DNA extraction from the blood cell samples was performed with the Qiagen DNeasy Blood Extraction Kit. The receptor's source is a man over 45 in good health and CMV-seronegative. The specimen was PBMCs.

The DNA sequence is given as TGTGCCAGCCCAGTGCTAGCGGGGGGAAAATTGATCCACCATGAGCAGTTCTTC. It encodes CASPVLAGGKLIHHEQFF. The chain employs TRBV25-1 and TRBJ2-1, with TRBD2 identical over 11 junction bases. According to the germline V gene, CDR1 reads MGHDK and CDR2 reads SYGVNS. From the cysteine up to the phenylalanine, the CDR3 has a length of 18 residues. Only the CDR3 part of the read is kept: 54 bases, read in frame from the first base. Relative to germline, V is missing 8 bases and J is missing 8 bases, with 20 bases of the junction outside any gene match.